This entry lists 8 T cell receptor beta chains sequenced from one sample in a study of PD-L1 blockade in urothelial cancer. Time point defined: peripheral blood 6 weeks after treatment start. Some clones are missing from TCRdb's copy, which holds only in-frame ones; the method was immunoSEQ multiplex PCR. The table has under 85,000 clones, roughly 90% seen once. The material sequenced was PBMCs, taken around atezolizumab (anti-PD-L1) treatment. The receptors come from a woman older than 75 with urothelial cancer.

This rearrangement joins TRBV11-3 to TRBJ1-1; D remains unclear. Per germline, CDR1 SGHNT and CDR2 YENEEA. The CDR3 has 15 amino acids. The V end was cut by 5 bases, the J end by 0 bases, with 13 bases between. The CDR3 DNA reads TGTGCCAGCAGCCGCGCGGGAAACTTGAACACTGAAGCTTTCTTT. Amino acid sequence: CASSRAGNLNTEAFF.

The CDR3 protein is CASSLVSGSGYGYTF. The DNA of the CDR3 is TGTGCCAGCAGCTTAGTATCAGGCTCCGGCTATGGCTACACCTTC. The gene calls are TRBV7-8 and TRBJ1-2; D is undetermined. The CDR3 covers 15 residues. Germline V gene sequence: CDR1 SGHVS, CDR2 FQNEAQ. V was shortened by 1 base and J by 4 bases, with 13 bases between the two germline ends.

The V and J genes are TRBV7-9 and TRBJ2-1; tentatively, D is TRBD2 (6 bases). V dropped 8 bases and J dropped 4 bases, with 12 bases sitting between them. Germline CDR1 is SEHNR and CDR2 is FQNEAQ (reference sequence). The CDR3 is made up of 13 amino acids. The CDR3 region has the DNA TGTGCCAGCGAAGAGGGGACTTACAATGAGCAGTTCTTC. Amino acids: CASEEGTYNEQFF.

This clone was picked up one time. This sequence joins TRBV5-6 and TRBJ1-3; D remains unclear. This CDR3 is built from 12 residues. Germline CDR1 and CDR2: SGHDT and YYEEEE. The V gene lost 2 bases and the J gene lost 3 bases, with 3 bases spanning the gap. The CDR3 protein is CASSFGGNTIYF. The CDR3 DNA is TGTGCCAGCAGCTTCGGTGGAAACACCATATATTTT.

The chain has TRBV14 and TRBJ1-2; D might be TRBD1 (6 bases). This CDR3 is 16 amino acids long. Trimming pared 0 bases from V and 0 bases from J, leaving 11 bases between. Looked up from germline, CDR1 is SGHDN and CDR2 is FVKESK. CDR3 in amino acids: CASSQDPGGTNYGYTF. Here the CDR3 DNA reads TGTGCCAGCAGCCAAGACCCGGGGGGCACTAACTATGGCTACACCTTC.

The CDR3 protein is CASSHTRGGEQFF. CDR3 in DNA: TGTGCCAGCAGCCACACTCGAGGCGGTGAGCAGTTCTTC. The chain recombines TRBV11-3 with TRBJ2-1, with unresolved D. The CDR3 consists of 13 residues. Germline assignment: CDR1 SGHNT and CDR2 YENEEA. V was clipped by 5 bases and J by 9 bases, with 14 bases between them.

The chain has TRBV27 and TRBJ2-7, with TRBD2 matching 10 bases. Per germline, CDR1 MNHEY and CDR2 SMNVEV (reference sequence). V was pared by 9 bases and J by 3 bases, with 5 bases of the junction left unmatched. The CDR3 totals 13 residues. Here the CDR3 reads CASRTSGNYEQYF. The DNA for the CDR3 is TGTGCCAGTCGGACTAGCGGTAACTACGAGCAGTACTTC.

The CDR3 nucleotides are TGTGCCAGCTCACCACCGGGACTAGCGGGACGCGAGCAGTACTTC. Translation gives CASSPPGLAGREQYF. The gene calls are TRBV18 and TRBJ2-7; 13 bases map to TRBD2. Germline CDR1 reads KGHSH; CDR2 reads LQKENI. CDR3 length: 15 amino acids. The V and J ends lost 0 bases and 6 bases, in that order; junction bases with no gene match: 2.